This is a list of T cell receptor beta chains from one sample in a study of T cells in Graves' hyperthyroidism and ophthalmopathy. TCRdb re-called the multiplex PCR reads with MiXCR, one entry per CDR3 protein. The table has roughly 840,000 distinct CDR3 sequences, roughly 37% seen once. Sequenced material: blood. The receptor source for this set is a man aged 18 to 30 with Graves' hyperthyroidism. Each CDR3 is given with its conserved first and last residue. Each record gives: V gene, J gene, clone size, CDR3 protein. Expanded clones are given a class, and other clones once, few, many or no size at all.

TRBV9	TRBJ1-3	NA	CASSPPRESGNTIYF
TRBV20-1	TRBJ2-7	NA	CSARRSGFGTRRTYEQYF
TRBV7-9	TRBJ1-1	NA	CASSQGDGARTEAFF
TRBV10-2	TRBJ1-1	NA	CASSEGRSPEAFF
TRBV29-1	TRBJ1-1	many	CSVERLNEAFF
TRBV7-8	TRBJ1-1	many	CASRRLEGTEAFF
TRBV7-6	TRBJ2-5	few	CASSPMVSGGYQETQYF
TRBV4-3	TRBJ2-2	NA	CASSQVSGIGELFF
TRBV9	TRBJ1-4	once	CASSQDPPAPYEKLFF
TRBV7-9	TRBJ2-2	NA	CASSAGLAGGKGELFF
TRBV24-1	TRBJ1-3	many	CATSDLRDRGNTIYF
TRBV29-1	TRBJ2-7	NA	CSSRHSPSYEQYF
TRBV19	TRBJ2-2	NA	CASFPGQGAAGELFF
TRBV20-1	TRBJ1-5	few	CSARDKTGARSNQPQHF
TRBV7-9	TRBJ2-5	few	CASSTTSSGGAQETQYF
TRBV2	TRBJ1-1	NA	CASSGGEGPNTEAFF
TRBV19	TRBJ1-5	many	CASSMGPLSPQHF
TRBV19	TRBJ2-2	few	CASSPRSSGNTGELFF
TRBV20-1	TRBJ1-2	NA	CSAWDRVGYTF
TRBV14	TRBJ1-1	NA	CASSPKGAAEAFF
TRBV5-5	TRBJ2-5	few	CASSQGGSQRETQYF
TRBV7-8	TRBJ2-5	many	CASSLESDQETQYF
TRBV7-9	TRBJ2-7	few	CASSFSQARVSEQYF
TRBV10-3	TRBJ2-7	NA	CATSQQGNGQYF
TRBV29-1	TRBJ2-6	many	CSVEWDPGANVLTF
TRBV7-9	TRBJ1-5	NA	CASSLDGQFNQPQHF
TRBV29-1	TRBJ2-5	many	CSVTSRVETQYF
TRBV19	TRBJ1-5	many	CASSHGRNSNQPQHF
TRBV7-4	TRBJ1-6	few	CASSQVLTQSPLHF
TRBV6-1	TRBJ1-1	NA	CASRSQGMNTEAFF
TRBV7-9	TRBJ1-1	few	CASSRDGSLNTEAFF
TRBV7-9	TRBJ2-7	many	CASSSRDTPYEQYF
TRBV29-1	TRBJ1-4	NA	CSVESRTGEGKLFF